Listed below are T cell receptor beta chains from one sample, sequenced in a study of blood T cell repertoires in COVID-19. The protocol was immunoSEQ multiplex PCR, while the TCRdb copy is restricted to in-frame clones and leaves out a portion. In the table there are some 150,000 clones, 82% of which are singletons. The specimen was peripheral blood. The receptors originated from a woman between 65 and 79 years old with acute or convalescent COVID-19. The CDR3 runs from the conserved cysteine through the conserved F or W. D genes are given only for firm matches. Some rows have no size entry. The others give once, few or many, or a class for an expanded clone.

DNA	CDR3	V	size	J	D	length
TGTGCCAGCAGCACTGACAGGGGATATTCACCCCTCCACTTT	CASSTDRGYSPLHF	TRBV11-2	NA	TRBJ1-6	TRBD1	14
TGTGCCAGCTTAAACAGGGCGGGCACTGAAGCTTTCTTT	CASLNRAGTEAFF	TRBV27	NA	TRBJ1-1	NA	13
TGTGCCAGTAAAAATGGAGGAGGCCTCAACTATGGCTACACCTTC	CASKNGGGLNYGYTF	TRBV19	NA	TRBJ1-2	NA	15
TGTGCCTGGAGTCAGGACATGAACACTGAAGCTTTCTTT	CAWSQDMNTEAFF	TRBV30	NA	TRBJ1-1	NA	13
TGTGCCAGCAGTTCTCCCTACAGACTACTCTCCTATGGCTACACCTTC	CASSSPYRLLSYGYTF	TRBV28	NA	TRBJ1-2	NA	16
TGTGCCAGCAGTTTAAGGGGGCAAGGGAGATCTCTCGAGCAGTACTTC	CASSLRGQGRSLEQYF	TRBV28	NA	TRBJ2-7	TRBD1	16
TGTGCCAGCTCCCGTGGAGGGGGCAGGTACAATGAGCAGTTCTTC	CASSRGGGRYNEQFF	TRBV28	NA	TRBJ2-1	NA	15
TGTGCCAGCAGTTACCGGGATTCTAATGAAAAACTGTTTTTT	CASSYRDSNEKLFF	TRBV6-5	NA	TRBJ1-4	NA	14
TGTGCCAGCAGCTGGGGACAGGGGAGTCGTGGCTACACCTTC	CASSWGQGSRGYTF	TRBV3-1/TRBV3-2	NA	TRBJ1-2	TRBD1	14
TGTGCCAGCAGCCCTTTACAGGGGGGCACTGAAGCTTTCTTT	CASSPLQGGTEAFF	TRBV6-2/TRBV6-3	NA	TRBJ1-1	TRBD1	14
TGTGCCAGCAGTCCCCCGGGACAGGGGACGGGCTACACCTTC	CASSPPGQGTGYTF	TRBV11-2	few	TRBJ1-2	TRBD1	14
TGCAGCGTTGACCTAGCGGAACGGAATACGCAGTATTTT	CSVDLAERNTQYF	TRBV29-1	NA	TRBJ2-3	TRBD2	13
TGTGCCAGCAGGCCCTCAGGGGACACTGAAGCTTTCTTT	CASRPSGDTEAFF	TRBV5-4	NA	TRBJ1-1	NA	13
TGTGCCACCAGTGAGAGTCGGAGCGGCCTGGAGCAGTTCTTC	CATSESRSGLEQFF	TRBV24-1	NA	TRBJ2-1	NA	14
TGTGCCAGCAGTGAAGGCGGGGGTGGCGAGCAGTACTTC	CASSEGGGGEQYF	TRBV2	once	TRBJ2-7	TRBD2	13
TGTGCCTGGAGTGATAGGTCCAGCGTGCACACTGAAGCTTTCTTT	CAWSDRSSVHTEAFF	TRBV30	NA	TRBJ1-1	NA	15
TGTGCCAGCAGTTTCGCACTAGCGGGCCTATCCTACGAGCAGTACTTC	CASSFALAGLSYEQYF	TRBV28	once	TRBJ2-7	TRBD2	16
TGTGCCAGCAGCTTAGCTTCCAGACAAGAGACCCAGTACTTC	CASSLASRQETQYF	TRBV13	NA	TRBJ2-5	NA	14
TGTGCCAGCAGCCCTAAGGGGCCCTACGAGCAGTACTTC	CASSPKGPYEQYF	TRBV7-9	NA	TRBJ2-7	NA	13
TGTGCCAGCACCTCACATGACACTGAAGCTTTCTTT	CASTSHDTEAFF	TRBV13	once	TRBJ1-1	NA	12
TGTGCCAGCAGCTTAGCGGTGACTAGTGTACCTATAGACGAGCAGTACTTC	CASSLAVTSVPIDEQYF	TRBV7-2	NA	TRBJ2-7	NA	17
TGTGCCACCAGCAGAGAGATACAGTTTACAGATACGCAGTATTTT	CATSREIQFTDTQYF	TRBV15	NA	TRBJ2-3	NA	15
TGTGCCAGCAGTTTATCGGGACTAGCGGGGACCTACAATGAGCAGTTCTTC	CASSLSGLAGTYNEQFF	TRBV27	NA	TRBJ2-1	TRBD2	17
TGTGCCACGAGACAGTCAGAAAATCAGCCCCAGCATTTT	CATRQSENQPQHF	TRBV10-3	NA	TRBJ1-5	NA	13
TGTGCCAGCAGTCAAAACAGGGGCGGAAACACCATATATTTT	CASSQNRGGNTIYF	TRBV28	NA	TRBJ1-3	TRBD1	14
TGTGCCAGCAGTTCCCCGACAGGGGCAGGGAGGGGCTACACCTTC	CASSSPTGAGRGYTF	TRBV28	NA	TRBJ1-2	TRBD1	15
TGTGCCAGCAGTTTATCTTCGGCAGGCCAAGAGACCCAGTACTTC	CASSLSSAGQETQYF	TRBV28	few	TRBJ2-5	NA	15
TGTGCCAGAAGCAACCTGCTCTCAGGGCAAAAAAACACTGAAGCTTTCTTT	CARSNLLSGQKNTEAFF	TRBV5-3	NA	TRBJ1-1	NA	17
TGTGCCAGCAGCTTAGGAGGTAGTTGGAGCATCTATGGCTACACCTTC	CASSLGGSWSIYGYTF	TRBV5-4	many	TRBJ1-2	NA	16
TGTGCCAGTAGTCGGGACAGCACTAACTATGGCTACACCTTC	CASSRDSTNYGYTF	TRBV19	once	TRBJ1-2	TRBD1	14
TGTGCCAGCAGCTTAGGGGGGACTAGCGGTCTTAAGGCGCAGTATTTT	CASSLGGTSGLKAQYF	TRBV7-2	NA	TRBJ2-3	TRBD2	16
TGTGCCAGCAGTTACATGCCCCAGGGGGCGTATGGCTACACCTTC	CASSYMPQGAYGYTF	TRBV6-2/TRBV6-3	NA	TRBJ1-2	TRBD1	15
TGTGCCTGGAGTGTACGGTTTGAGACCCAGTACTTC	CAWSVRFETQYF	TRBV30	NA	TRBJ2-5	NA	12
TGTGCCAGCAGCTTCGACAGGGAGATGGGAACTGAAGCTTTCTTT	CASSFDREMGTEAFF	TRBV7-2	NA	TRBJ1-1	TRBD1	15
TGTGCCAGCAGCTGGGGACAGGCCCCTCCCTACGAGCAGTACTTC	CASSWGQAPPYEQYF	TRBV7-9	NA	TRBJ2-7	TRBD1	15
TGTGCCAGTAGCGGACGACAGGAGCAGTACTTC	CASSGRQEQYF	TRBV19	NA	TRBJ2-7	NA	11
TGTGCCATCAGTGAATGGCAGGAAGAGACCCAGTACTTC	CAISEWQEETQYF	TRBV10-3	once	TRBJ2-5	NA	13
TGTGCCAGCAGTTTGGCAACAGACCAAAGTGAGACCCAGTACTTC	CASSLATDQSETQYF	TRBV28	NA	TRBJ2-5	NA	15
TGTGCCAGCAGTTTAAATGGGGGCCCCCGGGTTTACGAGCAGTACTTC	CASSLNGGPRVYEQYF	TRBV28	NA	TRBJ2-7	NA	16
TGTGCCAGCAGGCCCGGACAGGGAACGGCTTTCTTT	CASRPGQGTAFF	TRBV7-2	NA	TRBJ1-1	TRBD1	12
TGTGCCAGCAGCGCCTCACCCCCACTAGCGGAGGGGTACCAAGAGACCCAGTACTTC	CASSASPPLAEGYQETQYF	TRBV13	NA	TRBJ2-5	TRBD2	19
TGTGCCAGCAGTCGGGGGCGGGGGGGCTACACCTTC	CASSRGRGGYTF	TRBV12-3/TRBV12-4	few	TRBJ1-2	NA	12
TGCGCCAGCAGCCAAGAAGGTCAAGCGGCGACGGATGAGCAGTTCTTC	CASSQEGQAATDEQFF	TRBV4-1	NA	TRBJ2-1	NA	16
TGTGCCAGCAGTTACTCATTGACAGGGATCTATGGCTACACCTTC	CASSYSLTGIYGYTF	TRBV6-6	NA	TRBJ1-2	TRBD1	15
TGCAGTGCAACAGGGAGTTCACCCCTCCACTTT	CSATGSSPLHF	TRBV20-1	NA	TRBJ1-6	NA	11
TGTGCCAGCAGTGATAGCGGGGGACACTACAATGAGCAGTTCTTC	CASSDSGGHYNEQFF	TRBV2	NA	TRBJ2-1	TRBD2	15
TGTGCCAGCAGACCCCCTCGGGGTGCAAGCTCCTACAATGAGCAGTTCTTC	CASRPPRGASSYNEQFF	TRBV28	NA	TRBJ2-1	NA	17